This T cell receptor beta chain was documented in a study of molecular identifiers for immune sequencing clone quantification. TCRdb recomputed calls from the PCR reads with MiXCR, one row per CDR3 protein. The sample records more than 450,000 distinct CDR3 sequences, roughly 26% being singletons. Germline CDR1 reads GTSNPN; CDR2 reads SVGIG (reference sequence). The V end was cut by 0 bases, the J end by 5 bases, with 8 bases between. The CDR3 spans 13 residues. The receptor's source is a human donor in good health. Some libraries in this study had Jurkat cell RNA spiked in. Input material: naive CD8+ T cells from blood, with Jurkat cell RNA spiked in. Stated subset: FACS-sorted CD8+CD4-CCR7+CD45RA+ naive T cells. The rearrangement joins TRBV30 to TRBJ1-5, with D hard to call. The CDR3 loop is CAWSVSYHQPQHF. CDR3 bases: TGTGCCTGGAGTGTCAGTTACCATCAGCCCCAGCATTTT.